This T cell receptor beta chain derives from a study of response to subunit inactivated influenza vaccine (dated by TCRdb to the late 2010s). Context from the whole study: To follow how T cells responded to a trivalent subunit inactivated influenza vaccine, the researchers relied on deep quantitative profiling of the T cell receptor repertoire.

According to the germline V gene, CDR1 reads MNHEY and CDR2 reads SVGEGT. Cut back by 1 base and 0 bases, the V and J ends lie 9 bases apart. The CDR3 goes from the cysteine to the phenylalanine over 15 residues. The kept DNA is CDR3 alone, 45 bases in frame from the first base. What the research found in general, with its limitations: It was suggested by the authors that each seasonal influenza vaccination may recruit only a limited number of new T cells.

Library prep was done by RT-PCR. The instrument was an Illumina HiSeq 2500. The public reads were quality trimmed at Q25 with fastp and then assembled into clones with MiXCR by TCRdb, keeping productive beta chains. Entries that share a CDR3 protein sequence are merged under the most common genes and DNA. Within this sample are hundreds of thousands of distinct CDR3 sequences, with roughly 25% of them counted one time only. 1.5% to 2% of the sample rests with the top ten. This clonotype turned up a few times. Its antigen is still unknown. Per-base qualities were not stored, and no clone one base away is much larger.

The source was CD4+ T cells sorted from PBMCs, collected less than 6 days after vaccination. The V gene is TRBV6-2 or TRBV6-3 and the J gene is TRBJ1-2; the D gene is unclear. The sequence came from a middle-aged man who received an inactivated influenza vaccine. Donor details come from another sample of the same person, matched by shared clones. The encoded CDR3 is CASSYWRWTNYGYTF. The nucleotides are TGTGCCAGCAGTTACTGGAGGTGGACTAACTATGGCTACACCTTC.